The 15 T cell receptor beta chains below all came from one sample that was sequenced in a study of blood T cells in healthy people across ages. The authors ran a second PCR of 7 to 11 cycles using a sample-barcoded 5' primer and a J-beta primer mix. TCRdb passed the 5' RACE reads through MiXCR, listing each CDR3 protein once. The sample shows 750,000 to 950,000 distinct CDR3 sequences, 25% to 35% of them seen only once. The same data also went into a second study, on T cells of mothers and their children.

The sequenced material came from blood. The source of these receptors is a woman aged 40 to 50 in good health.

The V call is TRBV20-1, the J call TRBJ2-7, with D possibly being TRBD1 (5 bases). Germline-derived CDR1 and CDR2 are DFQATT and SNEGSKA (reference sequence). The CDR3 runs 15 residues. V was trimmed by 3 bases and J by 0 bases, leaving 15 bases between them. CDR3 DNA sequence: TGCAGTGCTAGGGATTTAGGCAGGGACTCCTACGAGCAGTACTTC. Translation gives CSARDLGRDSYEQYF.

The chain recombines TRBV12-3 or TRBV12-4 with TRBJ1-2; 8 bases are a match to TRBD1. Losses at the gene ends were 6 bases for V and 8 bases for J; bases not matched to a gene: 8. The CDR3 is 13 residues long. The CDR3 loop is CASRLQGARGYTF. CDR3 DNA: TGTGCCAGCAGACTCCAGGGGGCTAGGGGCTACACCTTC.

There are many counts of this clonotype. The J gene is TRBJ2-7, the V gene TRBV5-1; 10 nucleotides match TRBD2. CDR1 is SGHRS, CDR2 YFSETQ, per germline. The CDR3 consists of 14 residues. V shed 4 bases and J 5 bases; nucleotides not matched to a gene: 6. The CDR3, as DNA: TGCGCCAGCAGCCCCGAGCGGGGGGGCCACGAGCAGTACTTC. Amino acid sequence: CASSPERGGHEQYF.

The chain has TRBV7-2 and TRBJ2-4; D gene ambiguous. The J call is uncertain, as TRBJ2-7 better fits the DNA end. Germline V gives CDR1 SGHTA, CDR2 FQGNSA. This CDR3 has 14 amino acids. CDR3 protein: CASSLGPVSYEQYF. The CDR3 region has the DNA TGTGCCAGCAGCTTAGGCCCCGTATCCTACGAGCAGTACTTC.

This chain uses TRBV5-1 with TRBJ2-5, with D perhaps TRBD1 (6 bases). The CDR3 runs to 13 residues. Deletions cut 4 bases from V and 12 bases from J, with 19 bases between. Germline V gene sequence: CDR1 SGHRS, CDR2 YFSETQ. CDR3 protein: CASSPPEQGRKYF. The DNA for the CDR3 is TGCGCCAGCAGCCCCCCAGAACAGGGCAGGAAGTACTTC.

The CDR3 loop is CASSLDAGLGTEAFF. The CDR3 DNA is TGTGCCAGCAGCTTAGACGCCGGGTTGGGCACTGAAGCTTTCTTT. V and J are TRBV7-2 and TRBJ1-1; D not certain. Trimming took off 1 base at V and 4 bases at J, with 13 bases between the two ends. CDR3 length: 15 amino acids. Germline values: CDR1 SGHTA, CDR2 FQGNSA.

Comments on this clonotype: A clone one base away is much larger, so this may be a read error. This sequence joins TRBV5-1 and TRBJ2-7; D not resolved. This CDR3 is 15 amino acids long. V lost 3 bases and J 7 bases, leaving 20 bases between the germline ends. In germline, CDR1 is SGHRS, CDR2 YFSETQ. CDR3 loop: CASSSNSISYNEQYF. The CDR3 DNA is TGCGCCAGCAGCTCAAACAGCATCTCCTACAATGAGCAGTACTTC.

This clonotype was seen repeatedly, ten times or more. V is TRBV24-1 and J is TRBJ1-2; D possibly corresponds to TRBD1 (6 bases). Germline V gives CDR1 KGHDR, CDR2 SFDVKD. The germline V and J ends were trimmed by 8 bases and 2 bases, with 14 bases remaining between them. CDR3 length: 14 residues. CDR3 region: CATIPQGTNYGYTF. DNA of the CDR3: TGTGCCACCATCCCACAGGGTACCAACTATGGCTACACCTTC.

The rearrangement links TRBV7-2 to TRBJ1-4; a weak D match, TRBD1 (6 bases). Per germline, CDR1 SGHTA and CDR2 FQGNSA. With 7 bases removed from V and 2 bases from J, the gap between germline ends came to 14 bases. The CDR3 consists of 15 residues. CDR3: CASINRGATNEKLFF. As DNA, the CDR3 is TGTGCCAGCATCAATAGGGGGGCTACTAATGAAAAACTGTTTTTT.

A few counts support this clonotype. The chain combines TRBV5-5 with TRBJ1-1, with D perhaps TRBD1 (5 bases). Trimming cost V 0 bases and J 5 bases, with 11 bases left between them. Germline V gene data show CDR1 as SGHKS and CDR2 as YYEKEE (reference sequence). This CDR3 is built from 14 residues. CDR3 in amino acids: CASSLGGGLTEAFF. The CDR3 bases are TGTGCCAGCAGCTTGGGGGGGGGATTAACTGAAGCTTTCTTT.

This clonotype was seen only a few times. A much larger clonotype is one base distant, so this may be a read error. The chain links TRBV11-3 to TRBJ2-1; perhaps TRBD1 as D (6 bases). The V gene's germline CDR1 is SGHNT and CDR2 YENEEA. There are 15 residues in the CDR3. The DNA of the CDR3 is TGTGCCCGCAGCTTCCGACAGGCGTCCTTGAGTGAGCAGTTCTTC. Amino acids: CARSFRQASLSEQFF.

At least ten counts were recorded for this clonotype. In nucleotides, the CDR3 is TGTGCCAGCAGTTTAGTATACACTGAAGCTTTCTTT. It codes for CASSLVYTEAFF. The rearrangement uses TRBV12-3 or TRBV12-4 and TRBJ1-1; D ambiguous. The CDR3 runs 12 residues. Trimming stripped 1 base from V and 3 bases from J, with 3 bases between.

There are a few counts of this clonotype. V usage is TRBV12-3 or TRBV12-4 and J usage is TRBJ1-1, with D uncertain. V was pared by 3 bases and J by 8 bases, with 16 bases between. This CDR3 contains 14 residues. In DNA, the CDR3 is TGTGCCAGCAGTTTGGGATCGACCCTCGGGGAAGCTTTCTTT. Its translation is CASSLGSTLGEAFF.

The chain employs TRBV25-1 and TRBJ1-2, with TRBD1 matching 7 bases. The CDR3 has 15 amino acids. The V and J ends lost 1 base and 3 bases, in that order; junction bases with no gene match: 5. Germline CDR1 is MGHDK and CDR2 is SYGVNS. CDR3 DNA: TGTGCCAGCAGTGAATCGGGACAGCCATACTATGGCTACACCTTC. It specifies CASSESGQPYYGYTF.

This clonotype was seen at least ten times. V usage is TRBV15 and J usage is TRBJ2-1; 8 bases align to TRBD1. The CDR3 has 15 residues. Germline assignment: CDR1 LNHNV and CDR2 YYDKDF (reference sequence). With 0 bases clipped from V and 6 bases from J, the junction kept 4 bases outside the gene matches. The CDR3 DNA reads as TGTGCCACCAGCAGAGAGAGGACAGGGCTCAATGAGCAGTTCTTC. It codes for CATSRERTGLNEQFF.